This T cell receptor beta chain emerged from a study of stem cell transplantation in POMP-related autoinflammatory disease (dated by TCRdb to about 2021). About the study as a whole: According to the study's hypothesis, the TRB repertoire gets skewed because defective thymoproteasomes impair MHC class I-dependent CD8+ T-cell differentiation and positive selection. Prior to transplant, the patients had skewing toward CD4+ naive T cells, low CD8+ T-cell proportions, and reduced T-cell cytokine secretion. After transplant, DNA chimerism analysis showed 100% donor engraftment of neutrophils and platelets through one year. To find out how POMP deficiency affects T-cell receptor beta repertoire diversity and CDR3 characteristics, high-throughput TRB sequencing was used. Broad study findings and their caveats: Statistical significance for the trend toward lower diversity and increased clonality in PRAID patients was reached only for regulatory T cells. A trend toward lower TRB diversity and higher clonality was observed in PRAID patients across all analyzed T-cell subsets. PRAID patients showed a restricted number of unique TRB V-J gene pairings.

Remarks on this clone: Its antigen has not been determined. No per-base quality is available; no much larger clone lies one base away.

The CDR3 sequence holds 16 residues, the cysteine and phenylalanine included. Only the CDR3 part of the read is kept: 48 bases, read in frame from the first base. V drops 0 bases and J drops 1 base, leaving 12 bases in between. As encoded in the germline V gene, CDR1 is ENHRY while CDR2 is SYGVKD. Interpreted using the paper, the time point label stands for: after hematopoietic stem cell transplant. PRAID was marked by prominent immunodeficiency together with autoinflammation. Before TRB sequencing, T-cell subsets (conventional T cells, CD8+ T cells, regulatory T cells, T follicular helper cells) were sorted. The library was made by the immunoSEQ multiplex PCR assay. The original pipeline was this. Shannon entropy, which takes clonal size distribution into account, was used to quantify repertoire diversity. The Gini-Simpson index (Simpson_1-D) was used to measure inequality of clonotype distribution. TCRdb limited this immuneACCESS table to in-frame rearrangements with V and J called. A share of clones is missing; checked studies link under half to unresolved V genes, and the rest is unexplained. From that table come the V and J calls and clone size; the DNA was used to work out D and trimming. The sample has under 2,500 clones on record, roughly 91% of them singletons. The ten largest make up 2% to 3% of the sample.

The clonotype originates from a human patient with POMP-related autoinflammation and immune dysregulation (PRAID). In patients who had a transplant, some T cells may come from the graft donor. The chain was built from TRBV10-3 and TRBJ1-1, with TRBD1 tentatively as D gene (5 bases match). Material: Tregs from PBMCs, obtained after stem cell transplantation. In nucleotide form, the sequence is TGTGCCATCAGTGAGTCAGGGAGGGGCGAGAACACTGAAGCTTTCTTT. Protein translation: CAISESGRGENTEAFF.